These T cell receptor beta chains were read from a single sample in a study of T cells in tuberculosis. Generated by immunoSEQ multiplex PCR, the TCRdb table keeps only in-frame clones and is missing some. The sample carries fewer than 40,000 clones, about 95% recorded once. What was sequenced was PBMCs. These receptors originate from a donor aged 10-35 years with latent tuberculosis or without tuberculosis infection. Each CDR3 is given with its conserved first and last residue. The order of the fields is J gene, V gene, D gene, clone size, CDR3 protein, CDR3 DNA. D genes are given only for firm matches. A row's size may be missing; if present it is once, few, many or a size class.

j_call: TRBJ2-1; v_call: TRBV2; d_call: TRBD1; clone_size: .; cdr3_aa: CASSEGTGSPYNEQFF; cdr3_nt: TGTGCCAGCAGTGAAGGGACAGGGAGCCCCTACAATGAGCAGTTCTTC
j_call: TRBJ2-1; v_call: TRBV4-2; d_call: .; clone_size: .; cdr3_aa: CASSQVSGHIYNEQFF; cdr3_nt: TGTGCCAGCAGCCAAGTGTCCGGACACATATACAATGAGCAGTTCTTC
j_call: TRBJ2-7; v_call: TRBV6-6; d_call: .; clone_size: once; cdr3_aa: CASSYSATSYEQYF; cdr3_nt: TGTGCCAGCAGTTACTCGGCCACCTCCTACGAGCAGTACTTC
j_call: TRBJ2-5; v_call: TRBV5-1; d_call: TRBD1; clone_size: .; cdr3_aa: CASRSQGAQETQYF; cdr3_nt: TGCGCCAGCAGATCGCAGGGGGCGCAAGAGACCCAGTACTTC
j_call: TRBJ1-1; v_call: TRBV6-1; d_call: .; clone_size: .; cdr3_aa: CASVGGTEAFF; cdr3_nt: TGTGCCAGTGTCGGGGGCACTGAAGCTTTCTTT
j_call: TRBJ2-3; v_call: TRBV4-3; d_call: TRBD1; clone_size: .; cdr3_aa: CASSQRDRASTDTQYF; cdr3_nt: TGCGCCAGCAGCCAGAGAGACAGGGCTAGCACAGATACGCAGTATTTT
j_call: TRBJ1-5; v_call: TRBV5-6; d_call: .; clone_size: .; cdr3_aa: CASSLAWAEDSQPQHF; cdr3_nt: TGTGCCAGCAGCTTGGCGTGGGCCGAAGATTCTCAGCCCCAGCATTTT
j_call: TRBJ1-2; v_call: TRBV27; d_call: .; clone_size: .; cdr3_aa: CASSGRYGYTF; cdr3_nt: TGTGCCAGCAGTGGCCGTTATGGCTACACCTTC
j_call: TRBJ2-1; v_call: TRBV2; d_call: TRBD2; clone_size: .; cdr3_aa: CASSDLRGRRSYNEQFF; cdr3_nt: TGTGCCAGCAGTGACTTGCGGGGGAGAAGGTCCTACAATGAGCAGTTCTTC
j_call: TRBJ1-1; v_call: TRBV5-1; d_call: TRBD1; clone_size: once; cdr3_aa: CASSLGGANEAFF; cdr3_nt: TGCGCCAGCAGCTTAGGGGGCGCAAATGAAGCTTTCTTT
j_call: TRBJ2-6; v_call: TRBV2; d_call: .; clone_size: .; cdr3_aa: CASSDPGHSGANVLTF; cdr3_nt: TGTGCCAGCAGTGACCCCGGACACTCTGGGGCCAACGTCCTGACTTTC
j_call: TRBJ2-7; v_call: TRBV5-1; d_call: .; clone_size: .; cdr3_aa: CASSLYLLAYEQYF; cdr3_nt: TGCGCCAGCAGCTTGTACCTGCTAGCCTACGAGCAGTACTTC
j_call: TRBJ2-1; v_call: TRBV10-3; d_call: .; clone_size: .; cdr3_aa: CAIKAGAYNEQFF; cdr3_nt: TGTGCCATCAAGGCGGGCGCCTACAATGAGCAGTTCTTC
j_call: TRBJ1-2; v_call: TRBV6-5; d_call: TRBD1; clone_size: .; cdr3_aa: CASREGQGARYTF; cdr3_nt: TGTGCCAGCAGAGAGGGACAGGGGGCAAGATACACCTTC
j_call: TRBJ2-1; v_call: TRBV5-1; d_call: .; clone_size: .; cdr3_aa: CASSAPDSVSYNEQFF; cdr3_nt: TGCGCCAGCAGCGCGCCCGACTCGGTCTCCTACAATGAGCAGTTCTTC
j_call: TRBJ1-1; v_call: TRBV13; d_call: TRBD1; clone_size: .; cdr3_aa: CASSLPGQGRNTEAFF; cdr3_nt: TGTGCCAGCAGCCTACCGGGACAGGGTCGTAACACTGAAGCTTTCTTT
j_call: TRBJ2-7; v_call: TRBV30; d_call: TRBD1; clone_size: .; cdr3_aa: CAWSVPGQGYHEQYF; cdr3_nt: TGTGCCTGGAGTGTTCCGGGACAGGGCTACCACGAGCAGTACTTC
j_call: TRBJ1-1; v_call: TRBV5-6; d_call: .; clone_size: .; cdr3_aa: CASSKNRFNTEAFF; cdr3_nt: TGTGCCAGCAGCAAAAACAGGTTTAACACTGAAGCTTTCTTT